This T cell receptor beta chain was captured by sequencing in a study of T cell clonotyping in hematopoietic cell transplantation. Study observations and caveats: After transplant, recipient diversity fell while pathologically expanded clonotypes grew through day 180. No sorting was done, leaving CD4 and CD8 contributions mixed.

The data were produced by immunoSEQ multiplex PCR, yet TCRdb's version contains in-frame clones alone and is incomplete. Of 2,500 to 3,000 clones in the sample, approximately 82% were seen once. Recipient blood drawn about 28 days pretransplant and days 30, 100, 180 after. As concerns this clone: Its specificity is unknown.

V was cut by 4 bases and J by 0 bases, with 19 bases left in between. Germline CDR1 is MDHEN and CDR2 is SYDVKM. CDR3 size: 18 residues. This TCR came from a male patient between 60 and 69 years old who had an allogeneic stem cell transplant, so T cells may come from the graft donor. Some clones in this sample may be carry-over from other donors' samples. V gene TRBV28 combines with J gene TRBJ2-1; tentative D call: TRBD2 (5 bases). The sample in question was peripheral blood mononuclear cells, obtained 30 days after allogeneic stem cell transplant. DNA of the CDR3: TGTGCCAGCAGTTCTCCCGAGGCTCTAGCAGGCTCCTACAATGAGCAGTTCTTC. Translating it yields CASSSPEALAGSYNEQFF. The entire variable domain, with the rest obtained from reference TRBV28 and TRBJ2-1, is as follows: DVKVTQSSRYLVKRTGEKVFLECVQDMDHENMFWYRQDPGLGLRLIYFSYDVKMKEKGDIPEGYSVSREKKERFSLILESASTNQTSMYLCASSSPEALAGSYNEQFFGPGTRLTVL.